One and the same sample provided the 27 T cell receptor beta chains below, sequenced in a study of blood T cell repertoires in COVID-19. Generated by immunoSEQ multiplex PCR, the TCRdb table keeps only in-frame clones and is missing some. Of roughly 74,000 clones in the sample, around four fifths were seen once. The specimen sequenced was peripheral blood. All receptors derive from a man aged 65 to 79 with acute or convalescent COVID-19.

This chain connects TRBV5-6 to TRBJ2-3, with D possibly matching TRBD1 (7 bases). Germline loops: CDR1 SGHDT, CDR2 YYEEEE. CDR3 length: 14 residues. V gave up 2 bases and J gave up 6 bases, with 13 bases separating them. The CDR3 bases are TGTGCCAGCAGCTTTGGAGGGGGCGGGGATACGCAGTATTTT. It specifies CASSFGGGGDTQYF.

V usage is TRBV4-3 and J usage is TRBJ1-2; 10 bases match TRBD1. Germline V gene lookup returns CDR1 LGHNA and CDR2 YSLEER. V lost 1 base, J lost 6 bases, and 2 bases stayed unmatched. The CDR3 length is 14 residues. The CDR3 region has the DNA TGCGCCAGCAGCCAAGTGACAGGGGGCAATGGCTACACCTTC. It is translated as CASSQVTGGNGYTF.

V and J are TRBV9 and TRBJ2-1; TRBD2 aligns across 10 bases. The CDR3 runs 17 residues. Germline V CDR1 and CDR2: SGDLS, YYNGEE. J lost 0 bases, V lost 3 bases, and 6 bases had no gene match. The CDR3 is CASSGGLALSSYNEQFF. In nucleotides, the CDR3 is TGTGCCAGCAGCGGGGGACTAGCGCTTAGCTCCTACAATGAGCAGTTCTTC.

This chain connects TRBV16 to TRBJ2-1; 8 bases fit TRBD1. V gave up 4 bases and J gave up 2 bases; unmatched junction bases: 4. The CDR3 runs 15 residues. Germline-derived CDR1 and CDR2 are KGHSY and FQNENV. The CDR3 DNA reads TGTGCCAGCAGCCGGACAGGGCTTACCTACAATGAGCAGTTCTTC. It codes for CASSRTGLTYNEQFF.

The chain links TRBV7-3 to TRBJ2-3, with 7 bases fitting TRBD1. CDR3 length: 15 amino acids. V shed 4 bases and J 2 bases; nucleotides not matched to a gene: 6. Germline loops: CDR1 SGHTA, CDR2 FQGTGA. The CDR3, as DNA: TGTGCCAGCAGCTCTTCGGGACAGAACACAGATACGCAGTATTTT. It is translated as CASSSSGQNTDTQYF.

This chain uses TRBV5-4 with TRBJ2-3, with TRBD1 identical over 9 bases. The germline V gene encodes CDR1 SGHNT and CDR2 YYREEE (reference sequence). V shed 4 bases, J shed 4 bases, and the junction held 16 bases outside the gene matches. This CDR3 is 18 amino acids long. CDR3 nucleotides: TGTGCCAGCAGCGCTACCTTGACAGGGGGAAGGAGAGCAGATACGCAGTATTTT. This codes for CASSATLTGGRRADTQYF. The variable domain in full, with the rest retrieved from reference TRBV5-4 and TRBJ2-3, is ETGVTQSPTHLIKTRGQQVTLRCSSQSGHNTVSWYQQALGQGPQFIFQYYREEENGRGNFPPRFSGLQFPNYSSELNVNALELDDSALYLCASSATLTGGRRADTQYFGPGTRLTVL.

V usage is TRBV6-5 and J usage is TRBJ1-2; a weak D match, TRBD1 (6 bases). Germline V lookup: CDR1 MNHEY, CDR2 SVGAGI. There are 14 residues in the CDR3. Trimming shortened V by 10 bases and J by 0 bases, and 15 bases separated the two germline ends. In nucleotides, the CDR3 is TGTGCCACCACCCGGGACAACTCTAACTATGGCTACACCTTC. Encoded protein: CATTRDNSNYGYTF.

J is TRBJ2-1 and V is TRBV7-2; TRBD2 matches at 10 bases. From germline, CDR1 is SGHTA and CDR2 FQGNSA. This CDR3 has 14 amino acids. The V gene end was trimmed by 5 bases and the J gene end by 4 bases; junction bases not matched to a gene: 2. CDR3 in DNA: TGTGCCAGCAGCCCGACTAGCGGGTACAATGAGCAGTTCTTC. Residues: CASSPTSGYNEQFF.

This chain uses TRBV28 with TRBJ1-2; 7 positions agree with TRBD1. Germline CDR1 MDHEN, CDR2 SYDVKM. The CDR3 spans 14 residues. Losses at the gene ends were 5 bases for V and 7 bases for J; bases not matched to a gene: 10. The CDR3 is CASSPIGTDLGYTF. The DNA of the CDR3 is TGTGCCAGCAGTCCCATAGGGACAGACCTTGGCTACACCTTC.

This clone was counted a few times. This sequence joins TRBV11-3 and TRBJ2-6; TRBD2 might be the D (6 bases). Trimming cost V 1 base and J 2 bases, with 12 bases left between them. The germline gives CDR1 SGHNT, CDR2 YENEEA. The CDR3 sequence is 17 residues long. CDR3 sequence (DNA): TGTGCCAGCAGCTTAGGGAGGAGGGAAACTGGGGCCAACGTCCTGACTTTC. This sequence encodes CASSLGRRETGANVLTF. Full variable domain (remainder filled in from reference TRBV11-3 and TRBJ2-6): EAGVVQSPRYKIIEKKQPVAFWCNPISGHNTLYWYLQNLGQGPELLIRYENEEAVDDSQLPKDRFSAERLKGVDSTLKIQPAELGDSAVYLCASSLGRRETGANVLTFGAGSRLTVL.

Only one count was recorded for this clone. The chain combines TRBV9 with TRBJ2-3, with unresolved D. Trimming took off 0 bases at V and 0 bases at J, with 5 bases between the two ends. The V gene's germline CDR1 is SGDLS and CDR2 YYNGEE. The CDR3 consists of 14 residues. The CDR3 DNA reads as TGTGCCAGCAGCGTAGGAGCTAGCACAGATACGCAGTATTTT. Protein: CASSVGASTDTQYF.

This chain uses TRBV7-9 with TRBJ1-5; D might be TRBD1 (5 bases). The germline V and J ends were trimmed by 5 bases and 6 bases, with 14 bases remaining between them. CDR3 size: 14 residues. Germline CDR1 is SEHNR and CDR2 is FQNEAQ (reference sequence). CDR3 region: CASSLSGGTQPQHF. In DNA, the CDR3 is TGTGCCAGCAGCCTTTCAGGAGGGACTCAGCCCCAGCATTTT.

This clone was detected only a few times. The V gene is TRBV2, the J gene TRBJ1-5; D possibly corresponds to TRBD1 (6 bases). The CDR3 runs to 14 residues. Per the germline V gene, CDR1 is SNHLY and CDR2 is FYNNEI. V was shortened by 5 bases and J by 0 bases, with 8 bases between the two germline ends. CDR3 residues: CASSPGDSNQPQHF. In DNA, the CDR3 is TGTGCCAGCAGTCCAGGGGATAGCAATCAGCCCCAGCATTTT.

The rearrangement joins TRBV7-2 to TRBJ2-5; D is perhaps TRBD1 (5 bases). The CDR3 has 16 amino acids. V lost 5 bases and J 5 bases, leaving 21 bases between the germline ends. Germline V lookup: CDR1 SGHTA, CDR2 FQGNSA. The CDR3 DNA follows: TGTGCCAGCAGCCCTCAAGGGGCCCAAGTAGGGGAGACCCAGTACTTC. Protein product: CASSPQGAQVGETQYF.

The V call is TRBV5-6, the J call TRBJ2-3; maybe TRBD2 (6 bases). The CDR3 is 14 amino acids. Trimming took off 0 bases at V and 7 bases at J, with 12 bases between the two ends. Germline values: CDR1 SGHDT, CDR2 YYEEEE. The CDR3 is CASSLGGARHTQYF. The CDR3, as DNA: TGTGCCAGCAGCTTGGGCGGGGCCCGACATACGCAGTATTTT. Variable domain in full (rest from reference TRBV5-6 and TRBJ2-3): DAGVTQSPTHLIKTRGQQVTLRCSPKSGHDTVSWYQQALGQGPQFIFQYYEEEERQRGNFPDRFSGHQFPNYSSELNVNALLLGDSALYLCASSLGGARHTQYFGPGTRLTVL.

V is TRBV28 and J is TRBJ2-5; tentative D call: TRBD2 (6 bases). This CDR3 contains 14 residues. The germline V gene has CDR1 MDHEN and CDR2 SYDVKM. Trimming stripped 1 base from V and 3 bases from J, with 9 bases between. The CDR3 DNA reads TGTGCCAGCAGTTTATCAGGCGGGGAAGAGACCCAGTACTTC. It codes for CASSLSGGEETQYF.

V and J are TRBV12-3 or TRBV12-4 and TRBJ2-5; 7 bases are a match to TRBD2. This CDR3 region has 13 residues. V trimming: 7 bases; J trimming: 4 bases; junction bases outside the gene matches: 6. This CDR3 reads CASKAVAGETQYF. CDR3 sequence (DNA): TGTGCCAGCAAGGCGGTAGCGGGAGAGACCCAGTACTTC.

The rearrangement links TRBV3-1 (or the pseudogene TRBV3-2) to TRBJ2-1; TRBD2 matches 7 bases. Germline CDR1 LGHDT, CDR2 YNNKEL (reference sequence). V dropped 4 bases and J dropped 7; count of bases not matched to a gene: 1. The CDR3 sequence is 12 residues long. The DNA for the CDR3 is TGTGCCAGCAGCCGGGGGGGGAATGAGCAGTTCTTC. Protein sequence: CASSRGGNEQFF.

The chain has TRBV28 and TRBJ2-2, with 8 bases matching TRBD1. Germline trimming cut 0 bases from V and 6 bases from J; bases unmatched to any gene: 0. CDR1 is MDHEN and CDR2 is SYDVKM in the germline V gene. This CDR3 has 14 residues. CDR3 sequence reads: CASSLWDRAGELFF. CDR3 DNA sequence: TGTGCCAGCAGTTTATGGGACAGGGCCGGGGAGCTGTTTTTT.

This clone has only one observation. The V gene is TRBV2, the J gene TRBJ1-3; D is unclear. Trimming cost V 1 base and J 4 bases, with 5 bases left between them. CDR3 length: 13 residues. The germline gives CDR1 SNHLY, CDR2 FYNNEI. This chain's CDR3 is CASSEVVGNTIYF. Written as DNA, the CDR3 is TGTGCCAGCAGTGAAGTCGTAGGAAACACCATATATTTT.

The chain couples TRBV11-2 to TRBJ2-1; TRBD2 matches 11 bases. This CDR3 has 16 amino acids. Losses at the gene ends were 5 bases for V and 6 bases for J; bases not matched to a gene: 9. Looked up from germline, CDR1 is SGHAT and CDR2 is FQNNGV. CDR3 nucleotides: TGTGCCAGCAGCGGCCCGGGACTAGCGGTCCTCAATGAGCAGTTCTTC. Protein sequence: CASSGPGLAVLNEQFF.

This chain connects TRBV7-3 to TRBJ2-7; D perhaps matches TRBD2 (6 bases). Germline V lookup: CDR1 SGHTA, CDR2 FQGTGA. Trimming took off 5 bases at V and 2 bases at J, with 16 bases between the two ends. This CDR3 region has 15 residues. The CDR3 coding sequence is TGTGCCAGCAGCCCCGGAGGGACGGGAACCTACGAGCAGTACTTC. Protein: CASSPGGTGTYEQYF.

The chain uses TRBV5-1 and TRBJ1-1, with a tentative D call TRBD1 (6 bases). V was shortened by 3 bases and J by 3 bases, with 18 bases between the two germline ends. The CDR3 consists of 16 residues. In germline, CDR1 is SGHRS, CDR2 YFSETQ. The CDR3 DNA is TGCGCCAGCAGCTCCTCCGGGGGGCCAGGGGACACTGAAGCTTTCTTT. Its translation is CASSSSGGPGDTEAFF. The variable domain in full, with the rest retrieved from reference TRBV5-1 and TRBJ1-1, is KAGVTQTPRYLIKTRGQQVTLSCSPISGHRSVSWYQQTPGQGLQFLFEYFSETQRNKGNFPGRFSGRQFSNSRSEMNVSTLELGDSALYLCASSSSGGPGDTEAFFGQGTRLTVV.

The chain employs TRBV7-2 and TRBJ1-2, with D perhaps TRBD1 (5 bases). V was cut by 5 bases and J by 4 bases, with 17 bases left in between. The CDR3 covers 15 residues. Germline assignment: CDR1 SGHTA and CDR2 FQGNSA. The chain's CDR3 is CASSRASGGGYGYTF. CDR3 sequence (DNA): TGTGCCAGCAGCAGAGCGAGCGGGGGTGGCTATGGCTACACCTTC. The full variable domain, its missing parts supplied by reference TRBV7-2 and TRBJ1-2, is GAGVSQSPSNKVTEKGKDVELRCDPISGHTALYWYRQSLGQGLEFLIYFQGNSAPDKSGLPSDRFSAERTGGSVSTLTIQRTQQEDSAVYLCASSRASGGGYGYTFGSGTRLTVV.

This clone was detected only a few times. V is TRBV18 and J is TRBJ2-1; D gene uncertain. The V gene's germline CDR1 is KGHSH and CDR2 LQKENI. The CDR3 runs to 13 residues. Trimming took 2 bases from V and 4 from J, leaving 6 bases between them. The DNA of the CDR3 is TGTGCCAGCTCACCAGACATTTACAATGAGCAGTTCTTC. This codes for CASSPDIYNEQFF. Supplemented by reference TRBV18 and TRBJ2-1, the full variable domain reads NAGVMQNPRHLVRRRGQEARLRCSPMKGHSHVYWYRQLPEEGLKFMVYLQKENIIDESGMPKERFSAEFPKEGPSILRIQQVVRGDSAAYFCASSPDIYNEQFFGPGTRLTVL.

The chain combines TRBV27 with TRBJ1-4, with D hard to call. This CDR3 contains 14 residues. Germline values: CDR1 MNHEY, CDR2 SMNVEV (reference sequence). Trimming took off 6 bases at V and 11 bases at J, with 19 bases between the two ends. This chain's CDR3 is CASSLTVGGWKLFF. CDR3 bases: TGTGCCAGCAGCTTGACTGTCGGAGGATGGAAACTGTTTTTT.

The chain recombines TRBV6-5 with TRBJ2-1, with D possibly being TRBD1 (5 bases). V was pared by 2 bases and J by 4 bases, with 12 bases between. The CDR3 has 15 residues. The germline V gene has CDR1 MNHEY and CDR2 SVGAGI. The CDR3 loop is CASSYQRQPYNEQFF. The CDR3 DNA follows: TGTGCCAGCAGTTACCAGAGACAGCCGTACAATGAGCAGTTCTTC.